This T cell receptor beta chain is from a study of shared clonotypes between healthy human individuals. Study summary: The cohort had two women and a few men, ages 18 to 49. Three plates were used per donor for CD4 naive, three for CD4 memory, two for CD8 naive and one for CD8 memory. Study-wide results and caveats: Generation probabilities were higher for clonotypes shared across all four sorted-subset donors than for unshared ones.

The repertoire was sequenced with immunoSEQ multiplex PCR; TCRdb's copy has only in-frame clones and lacks some. Of over a million clones detected, 75% to 80% appear once; the ten largest clones hold roughly 0.61%. In the CD4+ fraction, cells were divided into CD45RA+ naive and CD45RA-negative memory subsets. On this clone itself: The antigen is undetermined.

This receptor was taken from a man aged 18 to 30 in good health. Some clones in this sample may be carry-over from other donors' samples. The sequenced sample consisted of memory CD4+ T cells from PBMCs. Noted subset: CD45RA-negative fraction.

The CDR3 DNA sequence: TGTGCCAGCAGTACCAGGACAGGAGCCTACGAGCAGTACTTC. This codes for CASSTRTGAYEQYF. The V and J genes are TRBV6-1 and TRBJ2-7; 7 nucleotides line up with TRBD1. This CDR3 has 14 amino acids. Germline V CDR1 and CDR2: MNHNS, SASEGT. V was pared by 5 bases and J by 2 bases, with 6 bases of the junction left unmatched.